The source of this T cell receptor (beta chain) is a study of cytomegalovirus exposure and HLA in healthy donors. Study-wide context: Findings of an earlier analysis included some 120 million unique TCR beta sequences from about 180 million T cells.

Unrecorded immune exposure was likely among donors, who were nominally healthy when sampled. Germline V lookup: CDR1 GTSNPN, CDR2 SVGIG (reference sequence). V trimming: 1 base; J trimming: 2 bases; junction bases outside the gene matches: 19. The CDR3 is 20 amino acids. Details on this clone: What it recognizes is unknown.

Study-level findings and limits: Researchers left out some V segments, among them TRBV6-2 and TRBV6-3, as indistinguishable. V- and J-gene trimming of TCR beta was linked (in a later analysis) to a missense DCLRE1C variant.

Researchers ran the PCR with 60 Vbeta and 13 Jbeta primers. TCRdb's copy holds only in-frame clones and misses some; the assay was immunoSEQ multiplex PCR. The table records about 110,000 clones, 60% to 85% of them present only once. This TCR derives from a woman aged 55-70 years in good health and CMV-seropositive. Material for sequencing was PBMCs. The chain combines TRBV30 with TRBJ2-5, with 10 bases lining up with TRBD1. CDR3 coding DNA: TGTGCCTGGAGTGGGATCCCGGGACAGGGGTCCACGGTGCAACAAGAGACCCAGTACTTC. Translated: CAWSGIPGQGSTVQQETQYF.